Listed here are 25 T cell receptor beta chains from one sample, sequenced in a study of shared clonotypes between healthy human individuals. Clones were read by immunoSEQ multiplex PCR, and TCRdb kept only the in-frame ones, dropping some. The data show a few hundred thousand clones, with roughly 87% seen just once and about 17% held by the top ten. Sequenced material: memory CD8+ T cells sorted from blood. This sample's subset: CD45RO+ cells pooled with CCR7-negative TemRA cells. These receptor sequences come from a man aged 18-30 years in good health.

This clone has more than one count but fewer than ten. This rearrangement joins TRBV5-1 to TRBJ1-3, with D perhaps matching TRBD1 (6 bases). V gave up 7 bases and J gave up 2 bases, with 19 bases separating them. This CDR3 spans 16 amino acids. In germline, CDR1 is SGHRS, CDR2 YFSETQ. The CDR3: CASPPRGGQTGNTIYF. The CDR3 DNA reads TGCGCCAGCCCCCCTCGAGGGGGACAAACTGGAAACACCATATATTTT.

This clone was found a few times. The rearrangement joins TRBV2 to TRBJ2-7; D is ambiguous. V lost 2 bases and J 3 bases, leaving 8 bases between the germline ends. Germline CDR1 SNHLY, CDR2 FYNNEI. This CDR3 region has 13 residues. The DNA for the CDR3 is TGTGCCAGCAGTGAAAAGGCTCGCTACGAGCAGTACTTC. Encoded protein: CASSEKARYEQYF.

The chain recombines TRBV6-5 with TRBJ2-7; no firm D call. The CDR3 runs to 14 residues. Between the trimmed V and J ends, which lost 2 bases and 2 bases, there was a span of 10 bases. Germline V lookup: CDR1 MNHEY, CDR2 SVGAGI. The DNA of the CDR3 is TGTGCCAGCAGTTACGATGCCACCCCCTACGAGCAGTACTTC. Protein sequence: CASSYDATPYEQYF.

This chain connects TRBV7-9 to TRBJ2-1, with TRBD2 matching over 14 bases. CDR3 length: 18 amino acids. J gave up 4 bases and V 7 bases, and 12 bases lay outside the gene matches. Germline loops: CDR1 SEHNR, CDR2 FQNEAQ (reference sequence). For the CDR3, the DNA is TGTGCCAGCACCGACGGGGGACTAGCGGGAGAGGGGTACAATGAGCAGTTCTTC. It yields the protein CASTDGGLAGEGYNEQFF. Full variable domain (missing parts from reference TRBV7-9 and TRBJ2-1): DTGVSQNPRHKITKRGQNVTFRCDPISEHNRLYWYRQTLGQGPEFLTYFQNEAQLEKSRLLSDRFSAERPKGSFSTLEIQRTEQGDSAMYLCASTDGGLAGEGYNEQFFGPGTRLTVL.

This clone showed up just a few times. V gene TRBV10-3 combines with J gene TRBJ2-7; the D gene is possibly TRBD1 (6 bases). Between the trimmed V and J ends, which lost 0 bases and 0 bases, there was a span of 27 bases. Looked up from germline, CDR1 is ENHRY and CDR2 is SYGVKD. The CDR3 loop spans 21 amino acids. CDR3 sequence reads: CAISESGARRGGNLLSYEQYF. The CDR3 DNA reads as TGTGCCATCAGTGAGTCGGGTGCCAGGAGAGGGGGAAACCTACTCTCCTACGAGCAGTACTTC.

The rearrangement joins TRBV4-1 to TRBJ1-1; no definite D call. Between the trimmed V and J ends, which lost 1 base and 1 base, there was a span of 7 bases. The CDR3 is made up of 14 amino acids. In germline, CDR1 is MGHRA, CDR2 YSYEKL. The CDR3 DNA reads TGCGCCAGCAGCCAAGGGATGAGGAACACTGAAGCTTTCTTT. Its protein is CASSQGMRNTEAFF.

V usage is TRBV7-9 and J usage is TRBJ2-7, with TRBD1 identical over 7 bases. Germline trimming cut 5 bases from V and 4 bases from J; bases unmatched to any gene: 11. Germline loops: CDR1 SEHNR, CDR2 FQNEAQ (reference sequence). The CDR3 consists of 15 residues. CDR3 protein: CASSLDKGAKYEQYF. Here the CDR3 DNA reads TGTGCCAGCAGCCTCGACAAGGGGGCCAAATACGAGCAGTACTTC.

V usage is TRBV7-9 and J usage is TRBJ2-3; unclear D gene. Germline V gene sequence: CDR1 SEHNR, CDR2 FQNEAQ (reference sequence). This CDR3 has 14 amino acids. CDR3 loop: CAHDIGASTDTQYF. CDR3 nucleotides: TGTGCACATGATATCGGCGCGAGCACAGATACGCAGTATTTT.

The chain joins TRBV7-9 to TRBJ2-7, with D perhaps matching TRBD1 (6 bases). V gave up 5 bases and J gave up 1 base, with 18 bases separating them. The germline V gene encodes CDR1 SEHNR and CDR2 FQNEAQ (reference sequence). The CDR3 runs 16 residues. CDR3 DNA sequence: TGTGCCAGCAGCCGCCGGACAGATAGTCTTTCCTACGAGCAGTACTTC. It is translated as CASSRRTDSLSYEQYF.

Here the CDR3 DNA reads TGCAGCGTTGTAGGTAGGTTAGCGGGCAACTACGAGCAGTACTTC. Its translation is CSVVGRLAGNYEQYF. The chain recombines TRBV29-1 with TRBJ2-7, with 7 bases fitting TRBD2. After removal of 4 bases from V and 3 bases from J, the junction contained 12 bases not matched to a gene. Germline V gene data show CDR1 as SQVTM and CDR2 as ANQGSEA. The CDR3 runs to 15 residues.

J is TRBJ1-6 and V is TRBV5-1; D is undetermined. V was clipped by 3 bases and J by 4 bases, with 14 bases between them. The CDR3 has 16 amino acids. Looked up from germline, CDR1 is SGHRS and CDR2 is YFSETQ. The CDR3, as DNA: TGCGCCAGCAGCTCCTCCGGGAGTTGGTATAATTCACCCCTCCACTTT. As protein: CASSSSGSWYNSPLHF.

The chain links TRBV6-5 to TRBJ2-7, with unresolved D. The CDR3 covers 15 residues. Germline V lookup: CDR1 MNHEY, CDR2 SVGAGI. Between the trimmed V and J ends, which lost 2 bases and 4 bases, there was a span of 15 bases. As DNA, the CDR3 is TGTGCCAGCAGTTACGGGCGGTCGACCGTTTACGAGCAGTACTTC. This codes for CASSYGRSTVYEQYF.

In its sample, this clone was seen once. This chain uses TRBV4-1 with TRBJ1-4; D is ambiguous. V was trimmed by 1 base and J by 0 bases, leaving 15 bases between them. Germline V lookup: CDR1 MGHRA, CDR2 YSYEKL. The CDR3 has 18 amino acids. Here the CDR3 reads CASSQVSFGFATNEKLFF. CDR3 nucleotide sequence: TGCGCCAGCAGCCAAGTTTCCTTTGGGTTTGCAACTAATGAAAAACTGTTTTTT.

This chain uses TRBV10-3 with TRBJ2-1; 9 nucleotides agree with TRBD2. The CDR3 is 16 residues long. The V gene's germline CDR1 is ENHRY and CDR2 SYGVKD. J was trimmed by 0 bases and V by 6 bases; bases with no gene match: 6. The CDR3 DNA follows: TGTGCCATCAGGGGCGGGAGGGGATCCTCCTACAATGAGCAGTTCTTC. Protein product: CAIRGGRGSSYNEQFF.

This chain links TRBV4-1 with TRBJ2-6; D call uncertain. CDR3 length: 15 amino acids. Looked up from germline, CDR1 is MGHRA and CDR2 is YSYEKL. V lost 1 base to trimming and J lost 0 bases, with 4 bases between them. CDR3 amino acids: CASSQASSGANVLTF. DNA of the CDR3: TGCGCCAGCAGCCAAGCAAGCTCTGGGGCCAACGTCCTGACTTTC.

V and J are TRBV5-4 and TRBJ2-2, with D tentatively TRBD2 (6 bases). CDR3 length: 13 amino acids. Trimming pared 4 bases from V and 4 bases from J, leaving 8 bases between. Germline values: CDR1 SGHNT, CDR2 YYREEE (reference sequence). The CDR3 nucleotides read TGTGCCAGCAGCCGGGACTTCACCGGGGAGCTGTTTTTT. Encoded protein: CASSRDFTGELFF.

CDR3 in amino acids: CASTPGGEDEKLFF. The CDR3 region has the DNA TGCGCCAGCACCCCCGGGGGCGAGGATGAAAAACTGTTTTTT. The V gene is TRBV5-1, the J gene TRBJ1-4, with a tentative D call TRBD1 (6 bases). The length of the CDR3 is 14 residues. CDR1 and CDR2 from the germline V gene are SGHRS and YFSETQ. V lost 6 bases and J 6 bases, leaving 15 bases between the germline ends.

This chain connects TRBV9 to TRBJ2-3; D is undetermined. Germline loops: CDR1 SGDLS, CDR2 YYNGEE. V was cut by 0 bases and J by 0 bases, with 11 bases left in between. The CDR3 has 16 residues. In DNA, the CDR3 is TGTGCCAGCAGCGTAGGGCACTCTCCTAGCACAGATACGCAGTATTTT. This encodes CASSVGHSPSTDTQYF.

The chain joins TRBV5-4 to TRBJ2-5; 11 bases align to TRBD1. Germline V gene data show CDR1 as SGHNT and CDR2 as YYREEE (reference sequence). CDR3 length: 16 residues. Trimming cost V 4 bases and J 2 bases; bases outside gene matches: 7. DNA of the CDR3: TGTGCCAGCAGCACCTCGGACAGGGGGCGGCAAGAGACCCAGTACTTC. Its protein product is CASSTSDRGRQETQYF.

This chain links TRBV7-9 with TRBJ1-6; D is ambiguous. This CDR3 has 15 amino acids. Trimming took 3 bases from V and 0 from J, leaving 6 bases between them. The germline V gene encodes CDR1 SEHNR and CDR2 FQNEAQ (reference sequence). CDR3 DNA sequence: TGTGCCAGCAGCTTGGGAAGCTCCTATAATTCACCCCTCCACTTT. Its protein is CASSLGSSYNSPLHF.

The gene calls are TRBV30 and TRBJ2-7; TRBD1 matches at 11 bases. CDR1 and CDR2 from the germline V gene are GTSNPN and SVGIG (reference sequence). CDR3 length: 11 amino acids. With V trimmed by 8 bases and J by 5 bases, 2 bases remained unmatched. CDR3 region: CAVGQGDEQYF. In DNA form, the CDR3 reads TGTGCCGTGGGACAGGGGGACGAGCAGTACTTC.

The chain links TRBV20-1 to TRBJ2-5; D uncertain. The germline V gene has CDR1 DFQATT and CDR2 SNEGSKA (reference sequence). The CDR3 has 11 amino acids. The V gene lost 3 bases and the J gene lost 5 bases, with 7 bases spanning the gap. CDR3 nucleotides: TGCAGTGCTAGGGTAGTTGAGACCCAGTACTTC. Its protein is CSARVVETQYF.

The chain links TRBV11-2 to TRBJ2-3; TRBD1 aligns across 8 bases. The V gene end was trimmed by 1 base and the J gene end by 7 bases; junction bases not matched to a gene: 4. CDR1 is SGHAT and CDR2 is FQNNGV in the germline V gene. There are 14 residues in the CDR3. CDR3 sequence reads: CASSLGQGANTQYF. DNA for the CDR3: TGTGCCAGCAGCTTAGGGCAGGGGGCAAATACGCAGTATTTT.

This chain joins TRBV5-1 and TRBJ2-7; TRBD2 is a possible D gene (5 bases). Germline values: CDR1 SGHRS, CDR2 YFSETQ. V lost 4 bases to trimming and J lost 7 bases, with 15 bases between them. The CDR3 totals 13 residues. CDR3 nucleotides: TGCGCCAGCAGCCCCTCTCTAGCCTTTGAGCAGTACTTC. Translating gives CASSPSLAFEQYF.

This rearrangement joins TRBV19 to TRBJ2-7; 8 bases match TRBD1. CDR3 length: 15 amino acids. V gave up 0 bases and J gave up 4 bases; unmatched junction bases: 5. Germline V gene lookup returns CDR1 LNHDA and CDR2 SQIVND (reference sequence). This CDR3 is CASSIEAGGSYEQYF. The DNA for the CDR3 is TGTGCCAGTAGTATAGAGGCAGGGGGCTCTTACGAGCAGTACTTC.